The 24 T cell receptor beta chains presented below share a single source sample, sequenced in a study of control samples from healthy donors and cancer patients. The protocol was immunoSEQ multiplex PCR, while the TCRdb copy is restricted to in-frame clones and leaves out a portion. Of 100,000 or so clones listed, roughly 86% are singletons. Sequences were obtained from blood. These receptors all stem from a woman aged 55-70 years in good health.

The chain couples TRBV11-2 to TRBJ2-1; 10 bases are shared with TRBD2. The germline gives CDR1 SGHAT, CDR2 FQNNGV. CDR3 length: 16 residues. V trimming: 5 bases; J trimming: 3 bases; junction bases outside the gene matches: 7. CDR3 in amino acids: CASSKIAGGYYNEQFF. The CDR3 bases are TGTGCCAGCAGCAAAATAGCGGGGGGTTACTACAATGAGCAGTTCTTC.

This chain uses TRBV5-5 with TRBJ1-1; D call uncertain. The V gene lost 0 bases and the J gene lost 1 base, with 10 bases spanning the gap. This CDR3 comprises 15 residues. CDR1 is SGHKS, CDR2 YYEKEE, per germline (reference sequence). The CDR3 here is CASSLVPVENTEAFF. CDR3 sequence (DNA): TGTGCCAGCAGCTTGGTCCCGGTAGAGAACACTGAAGCTTTCTTT.

V and J are TRBV25-1 and TRBJ1-6, with D tentatively TRBD1 (6 bases). The CDR3 contains 16 residues. Trimming took 0 bases from V and 10 from J, leaving 16 bases between them. Germline V CDR1 and CDR2: MGHDK, SYGVNS. CDR3 residues: CASSEYRRGAGSPLHF. The CDR3 bases are TGTGCCAGCAGTGAATATCGGCGGGGGGCAGGGTCACCCCTCCACTTT.

This clone was found a few times. The chain employs TRBV28 and TRBJ2-3; 8 bases fit TRBD2. This CDR3 region has 16 residues. The J segment lost 4 bases and the V segment lost 5 bases, leaving 11 bases of the junction unmatched. Germline CDR1 is MDHEN and CDR2 is SYDVKM. CDR3 bases: TGTGCCAGCAGTCCCCCATTGGGCGGGAGGCCAGATACGCAGTATTTT. Translating gives CASSPPLGGRPDTQYF. Filled out from reference TRBV28 and TRBJ2-3, the complete variable domain reads DVKVTQSSRYLVKRTGEKVFLECVQDMDHENMFWYRQDPGLGLRLIYFSYDVKMKEKGDIPEGYSVSREKKERFSLILESASTNQTSMYLCASSPPLGGRPDTQYFGPGTRLTVL.

The CDR3 sequence: CASSLASSYEQYF. As DNA, the CDR3 is TGTGCCAGCAGCTTAGCTAGCTCCTACGAGCAGTACTTC. The chain uses TRBV7-2 and TRBJ2-7; D remains ambiguous. Germline assignment: CDR1 SGHTA and CDR2 FQGNSA. This CDR3 has 13 amino acids. V lost 0 bases, J lost 0 bases, and 3 bases lay in between.

The chain carries TRBV5-1 and TRBJ2-7; weak D call: TRBD2 (5 bases). Germline-derived CDR1 and CDR2 are SGHRS and YFSETQ. The V gene lost 0 bases and the J gene lost 0 bases, with 10 bases spanning the gap. This CDR3 has 15 residues. CDR3 residues: CASSLVPGSSYEQYF. The CDR3 nucleotides read TGCGCCAGCAGCTTGGTCCCGGGAAGCTCCTACGAGCAGTACTTC.

The V call is TRBV5-1, the J call TRBJ2-7, with 7 nucleotides matching TRBD1. V shed 2 bases, J shed 0 bases, and the junction held 11 bases outside the gene matches. The CDR3 spans 17 residues. In germline, CDR1 is SGHRS, CDR2 YFSETQ. CDR3 in DNA: TGCGCCAGCAGCTTATCAAAGGGGGCAGGTAACTCCTACGAGCAGTACTTC. Translation: CASSLSKGAGNSYEQYF.

The V gene is TRBV2, the J gene TRBJ1-4; 8 bases are a match to TRBD1. Per germline, CDR1 SNHLY and CDR2 FYNNEI. The CDR3 has 14 residues. With V trimmed by 3 bases and J by 8 bases, 5 bases remained unmatched. CDR3 DNA sequence: TGTGCCAGCAGTGAGGGACAGGTCGAAGAAAAACTGTTTTTT. Residues: CASSEGQVEEKLFF.

The V gene is TRBV7-9, the J gene TRBJ1-5; no firm D call. V lost 0 bases to trimming and J lost 4 bases, with 7 bases between them. The CDR3 is made up of 14 amino acids. Germline-derived CDR1 and CDR2 are SEHNR and FQNEAQ (reference sequence). This chain's CDR3 is CASSLALGNQPQHF. In DNA, the CDR3 is TGTGCCAGCAGCTTAGCCCTGGGTAATCAGCCCCAGCATTTT.

The CDR3 sequence: CASSLTEEQYF. CDR3 bases: TGTGCCAGCAGCTTGACAGAGGAGCAGTACTTC. This chain uses TRBV7-9 with TRBJ2-7, with D tentatively TRBD1 (5 bases). This CDR3 region has 11 residues. Looked up from germline, CDR1 is SEHNR and CDR2 is FQNEAQ (reference sequence). V was clipped by 3 bases and J by 7 bases, with 7 bases between them.

V usage is TRBV3-1 (or the pseudogene TRBV3-2) and J usage is TRBJ2-7; no clear D gene. This CDR3 region has 15 residues. The V end lost 1 base, the J end lost 0 bases, and 10 bases lay between the germline ends. Looked up from germline, CDR1 is LGHDT and CDR2 is YNNKEL (reference sequence). The DNA of the CDR3 is TGTGCCAGCAGCCAAGGTTTGGTGACCTCCTACGAGCAGTACTTC. It translates to CASSQGLVTSYEQYF.

The chain uses TRBV12-3 or TRBV12-4 and TRBJ1-1; no definite D call. The CDR3 consists of 13 residues. The ends were cut back, 7 bases at V and 5 bases at J, with 14 bases in the middle. The CDR3 region has the DNA TGTGCCAGCAACTATGCCGGACGGACTGAAGCTTTCTTT. Amino acids: CASNYAGRTEAFF.

This rearrangement joins TRBV28 to TRBJ2-7; TRBD2 agrees at 14 bases. CDR1 and CDR2 (germline): MDHEN, SYDVKM. This CDR3 contains 16 residues. With 6 bases clipped from V and 5 bases from J, the junction kept 9 bases outside the gene matches. CDR3 coding DNA: TGTGCCAGCAGCCGCCGACTAGCGGGAGGGCCCGACGAGCAGTACTTC. Protein product: CASSRRLAGGPDEQYF.

The chain is built from TRBV18 and TRBJ2-2; TRBD1 matches 11 bases. CDR1 KGHSH and CDR2 LQKENI come from the germline V gene. After removal of 3 bases from V and 4 bases from J, the junction contained 4 bases not matched to a gene. The CDR3 has 16 amino acids. CDR3 sequence: CASSPPGQGGTGELFF. Here the CDR3 DNA reads TGTGCCAGCTCACCGCCGGGACAGGGGGGCACCGGGGAGCTGTTTTTT.

The CDR3 bases are TGTGCCAGTAGTCTGACAGGGGGTAATTCACCCCTCCACTTT. Its protein is CASSLTGGNSPLHF. The V gene is TRBV19, the J gene TRBJ1-6, with 9 bases fitting TRBD1. This CDR3 has 14 residues. V gave up 5 bases and J gave up 6 bases; unmatched junction bases: 2. Germline V CDR1 and CDR2: LNHDA, SQIVND (reference sequence).

The rearrangement joins TRBV2 to TRBJ1-6; D remains ambiguous. The germline gives CDR1 SNHLY, CDR2 FYNNEI. V was clipped by 1 base and J by 9 bases, with 13 bases between them. The CDR3 totals 15 residues. The CDR3 nucleotides read TGTGCCAGCAGTGAAGGTGCAGGTCGGGGTTCACCCCTCCACTTT. Amino acid sequence: CASSEGAGRGSPLHF.

This chain joins TRBV29-1 and TRBJ1-1; 7 nucleotides align to TRBD1. The CDR3 consists of 13 residues. Losses at the gene ends were 7 bases for V and 7 bases for J; bases not matched to a gene: 12. Germline loops: CDR1 SQVTM, CDR2 ANQGSEA. CDR3 DNA sequence: TGCAGCGCAAAACAGGGGTTGACTGGTGAAGCTTTCTTT. Encoded protein: CSAKQGLTGEAFF.

The V call is TRBV28, the J call TRBJ1-2; D is ambiguous. CDR1 and CDR2 (germline): MDHEN, SYDVKM. The germline V and J ends were trimmed by 5 bases and 4 bases, with 20 bases remaining between them. CDR3 length: 16 residues. The CDR3 is CASSRPQSPKGYGYTF. The CDR3 DNA reads as TGTGCCAGCAGTCGTCCTCAGTCCCCCAAAGGCTATGGCTACACCTTC.

V gene TRBV11-2 combines with J gene TRBJ2-1; D may be TRBD2 (6 bases). With 2 bases removed from V and 6 bases from J, the gap between germline ends came to 14 bases. The CDR3 length is 15 residues. Germline lookup yields CDR1 SGHAT and CDR2 FQNNGV. This chain's CDR3 is CASSLRTGGVNEQFF. The DNA of the CDR3 is TGTGCCAGCAGCTTAAGAACTGGAGGGGTCAATGAGCAGTTCTTC.

The chain uses TRBV29-1 and TRBJ1-2; D uncertain. The CDR3 sequence is 14 residues long. Trimming stripped 7 bases from V and 1 base from J, with 16 bases between. Per germline, CDR1 SQVTM and CDR2 ANQGSEA. The CDR3 loop reads CSAWGLDVNYGYTF. The CDR3 nucleotides read TGCAGCGCCTGGGGTCTTGACGTTAACTATGGCTACACCTTC.

V is TRBV7-9 and J is TRBJ1-1; no clear D gene. This CDR3 is built from 15 residues. The V end lost 5 bases, the J end lost 0 bases, and 13 bases lay between the germline ends. Germline V CDR1 and CDR2: SEHNR, FQNEAQ (reference sequence). CDR3 nucleotide sequence: TGTGCCAGCAGCCCGAGAGACACGGTGAACACTGAAGCTTTCTTT. Its translation is CASSPRDTVNTEAFF.

The chain has TRBV4-1 and TRBJ2-7, with D perhaps TRBD1 (5 bases). Germline assignment: CDR1 MGHRA and CDR2 YSYEKL. Trimming left V 0 bases short and J 3 bases short, with 15 bases between. CDR3 length equals 16 residues. The CDR3 is CASSQEVVGAGYEQYF. CDR3 bases: TGCGCCAGCAGCCAAGAAGTCGTAGGGGCTGGCTACGAGCAGTACTTC.

The CDR3 here is CSALGLAGLYNEQFF. CDR3 coding DNA: TGCAGCGCCCTTGGACTAGCGGGACTATACAATGAGCAGTTCTTC. The gene calls are TRBV29-1 and TRBJ2-1; TRBD2 matches at 12 bases. Germline assignment: CDR1 SQVTM and CDR2 ANQGSEA. After removal of 7 bases from V and 4 bases from J, the junction contained 8 bases not matched to a gene. The CDR3 runs to 15 residues.

This clone was detected only a few times. The chain is built from TRBV15 and TRBJ2-7; 9 bases agree with TRBD1. The germline CDR1 and CDR2 sequences are LNHNV and YYDKDF (reference sequence). This CDR3 comprises 16 residues. V was pared by 0 bases and J by 5 bases, with 8 bases of the junction left unmatched. CDR3 residues: CATSRERTGVRNEQYF. As DNA, the CDR3 is TGTGCCACCAGCAGAGAACGGACAGGGGTGAGGAACGAGCAGTACTTC.